This record covers a single TCR beta chain. Its target is unknown. With V trimmed by 6 bases and J by 7 bases, 33 bases remained unmatched. The V gene's germline CDR1 is LNHDA and CDR2 SQIVND (reference sequence). The CDR3 consists of 23 residues. The PCR used 60 Vbeta and 13 Jbeta primers. Some clones are missing from TCRdb's copy, which holds only in-frame ones; the method was immunoSEQ multiplex PCR. The table shows 150,000 to 200,000 clones, with approximately 79% occurring only once. These data originate in a study of cytomegalovirus exposure and HLA in healthy donors. Study conclusions and caveats: Per a later analysis, HLA-associated TCR beta chains showed more clonal expansion than other, equally common TCR beta chains.

Sequencing was carried out using PBMCs. The origin of this receptor is a woman aged 50 to 60 in good health and CMV-seropositive. The rearrangement links TRBV19 to TRBJ1-5; the match to TRBD1 covers 10 bases. DNA for the CDR3: TGTGCCAGTAGCAGGAACCCGGGACAGGGGTTAGGACGGGTGGGGGGATTGAGACAGCCCCAGCATTTT. Residues: CASSRNPGQGLGRVGGLRQPQHF.